This TCR beta chain was documented in a study of blood T cell repertoires in COVID-19. About the study: Some COVID-19 samples were acute and others convalescent; all came from the United States, Italy and Spain. Sample material is recorded as cDNA or gDNA derived from T cells, B-cell-depleted T cells, or PBMCs.

In the original analysis: Amplification with reference gene primers provided the estimates of nucleated cell counts. The assay was immunoSEQ multiplex PCR, and TCRdb's table has in-frame clones only and misses some. That table gives V, J and clone size, and the DNA gave D and trimming. The sample has 150,000 or so clones, roughly 82% seen once; the top ten hold roughly 8.9%. J gave up 4 bases and V 5 bases, and 2 bases lay outside the gene matches. CDR3 length: 13 amino acids. Germline CDR1 reads LNHDA; CDR2 reads SQIVND (reference sequence). The V and J genes are TRBV19 and TRBJ1-1, with 9 nucleotides matching TRBD1. The sequence came from a woman between 50 and 59 years old with acute or convalescent COVID-19. Sequences were obtained from peripheral blood. The CDR3 region has the DNA TGTGCCAGTAGTCAGGACAGGGGCACTGAAGCTTTCTTT. Protein: CASSQDRGTEAFF.